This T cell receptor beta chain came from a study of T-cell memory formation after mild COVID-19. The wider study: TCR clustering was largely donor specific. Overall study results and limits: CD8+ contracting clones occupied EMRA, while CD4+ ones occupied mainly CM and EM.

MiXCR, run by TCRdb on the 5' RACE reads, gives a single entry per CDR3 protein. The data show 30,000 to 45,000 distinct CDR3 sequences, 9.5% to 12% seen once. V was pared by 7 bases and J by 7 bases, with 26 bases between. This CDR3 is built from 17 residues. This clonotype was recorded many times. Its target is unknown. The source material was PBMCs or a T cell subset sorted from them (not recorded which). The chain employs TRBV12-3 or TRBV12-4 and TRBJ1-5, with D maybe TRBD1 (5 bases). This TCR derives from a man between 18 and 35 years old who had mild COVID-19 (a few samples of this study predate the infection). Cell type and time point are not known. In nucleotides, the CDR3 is TGTGCCAGCACCACCGGGGGACCGGACGGTGGGCGACAGCCCCAGCATTTT. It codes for CASTTGGPDGGRQPQHF.